Presented here are 12 T cell receptor beta chains from one specimen sequenced in a study of monozygotic twins with inflammatory bowel disease. TCRdb reprocessed the 5' RACE reads, keeping one entry per CDR3 protein, no DNA. The sample's table shows approximately 110,000 distinct CDR3 sequences. The material sequenced was blood. These receptors came from a human donor with ulcerative colitis or Crohn's disease, or a healthy co-twin of an affected twin (not recorded which).

This chain uses TRBV20-1 with TRBJ2-7; TCRdb's D gene call, TRBD2, goes unchecked for lack of DNA. This CDR3 is 14 amino acids long. Germline V CDR1 and CDR2: DFQATT, SNEGSKA (reference sequence). This CDR3 reads CSASLPLAGYEQYF.

V and J are TRBV29-1 and TRBJ2-5. The germline gives CDR1 SQVTM, CDR2 ANQGSEA. This CDR3 comprises 11 residues. This chain's CDR3 is CSGILQETQYF.

This chain connects TRBV28 to TRBJ2-7. The CDR3 has 14 residues. Germline-derived CDR1 and CDR2 are MDHEN and SYDVKM. The CDR3 sequence: CASSLRHFSYEQYF.

The chain has TRBV7-8 and TRBJ2-4; TCRdb outputs TRBD2, but without DNA this stays unchecked. Germline V CDR1 and CDR2: SGHVS, FQNEAQ. The CDR3 consists of 18 residues. CDR3 protein: CASSLNSRGRGAKNIQYF. Using reference TRBV7-8 and TRBJ2-4 for the parts outside the CDR3, the full variable domain is GAGVSQSPRYKVAKRGQDVALRCDPISGHVSLFWYQQALGQGPEFLTYFQNEAQLDKSGLPSDRFFAERPEGSVSTLKIQRTQQEDSAVYLCASSLNSRGRGAKNIQYFGAGTRLSVL.

The genes are TRBV7-2 and TRBJ1-2; TCRdb indicates TRBD1, and absent DNA this call remains unverified. Germline V gives CDR1 SGHTA, CDR2 FQGNSA. The CDR3 runs 17 residues. The CDR3 sequence: CASSSLPPGQAFYGYTF.

The chain combines TRBV4-2 with TRBJ1-1; there is no DNA to check the TCRdb D call of TRBD1. This CDR3 contains 19 residues. Germline values: CDR1 LGHNA, CDR2 YNFKEQ. The CDR3 spells CASTGERTGEVWPNTEAFF.

Here the CDR3 reads CSVARVVDEQFF. The genes are TRBV29-1 and TRBJ2-1; as DNA is missing, the TRBD1 call by TCRdb cannot be tested. The CDR3 consists of 12 residues. The germline V gene encodes CDR1 SQVTM and CDR2 ANQGSEA.

CDR3 in amino acids: CASRGGGGYGQFF. The chain employs TRBV5-5 and TRBJ2-1; TCRdb names TRBD1, which stays unverified in the absence of DNA. Germline CDR1 is SGHKS and CDR2 is YYEKEE (reference sequence). The CDR3 length is 13 residues.

The chain is built from TRBV5-1 and TRBJ2-1. The CDR3 consists of 14 residues. CDR1 and CDR2 (germline): SGHRS, YFSETQ. The CDR3 spells CASSWVGVHNEQFF.

The chain couples TRBV7-2 to TRBJ2-4; lacking DNA, the TRBD1 call made by TCRdb goes unchecked. The CDR3 has 15 residues. Germline loops: CDR1 SGHTA, CDR2 FQGNSA. The CDR3 loop is CASSEGQARGNIQYF.

The CDR3 spells CASSRAGLSYNEQFF. This sequence joins TRBV6-1 and TRBJ2-1. The germline CDR1 and CDR2 sequences are MNHNS and SASEGT. This CDR3 has 15 amino acids.

V and J are TRBV20-1 and TRBJ1-4. The CDR3 consists of 13 residues. Germline V gene lookup returns CDR1 DFQATT and CDR2 SNEGSKA (reference sequence). CDR3 residues: CSARGATNEKLFF.